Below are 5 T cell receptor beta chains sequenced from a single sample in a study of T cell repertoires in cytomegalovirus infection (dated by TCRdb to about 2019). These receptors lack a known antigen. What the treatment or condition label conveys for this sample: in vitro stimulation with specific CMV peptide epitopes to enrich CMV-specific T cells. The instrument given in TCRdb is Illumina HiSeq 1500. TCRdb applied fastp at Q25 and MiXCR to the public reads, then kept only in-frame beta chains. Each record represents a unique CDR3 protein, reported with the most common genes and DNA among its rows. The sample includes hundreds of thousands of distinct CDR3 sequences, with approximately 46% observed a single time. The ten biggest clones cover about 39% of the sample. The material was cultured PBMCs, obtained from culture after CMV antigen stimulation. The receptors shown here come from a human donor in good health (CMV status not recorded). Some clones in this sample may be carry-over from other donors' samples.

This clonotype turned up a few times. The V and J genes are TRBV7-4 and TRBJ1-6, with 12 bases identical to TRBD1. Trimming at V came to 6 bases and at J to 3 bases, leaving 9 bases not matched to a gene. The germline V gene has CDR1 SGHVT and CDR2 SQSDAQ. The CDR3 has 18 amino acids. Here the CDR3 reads CASSLRDRGPVYNSPLHF. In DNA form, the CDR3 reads TGTGCCAGCAGTCTTCGGGACAGGGGGCCGGTCTATAATTCACCCCTCCACTTT.

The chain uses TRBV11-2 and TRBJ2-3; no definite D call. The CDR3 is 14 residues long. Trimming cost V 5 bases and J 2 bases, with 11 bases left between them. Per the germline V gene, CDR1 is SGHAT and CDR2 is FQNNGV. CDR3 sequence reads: CASSRGRATDTQYF. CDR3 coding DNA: TGTGCCAGCAGCCGAGGACGCGCCACAGATACGCAGTATTTT.

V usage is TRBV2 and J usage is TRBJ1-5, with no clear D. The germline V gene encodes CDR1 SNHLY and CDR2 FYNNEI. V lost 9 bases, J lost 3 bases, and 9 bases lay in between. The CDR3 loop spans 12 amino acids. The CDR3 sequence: CASRLDNQPQHF. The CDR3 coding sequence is TGTGCCAGTCGGCTGGACAATCAGCCCCAGCATTTT.

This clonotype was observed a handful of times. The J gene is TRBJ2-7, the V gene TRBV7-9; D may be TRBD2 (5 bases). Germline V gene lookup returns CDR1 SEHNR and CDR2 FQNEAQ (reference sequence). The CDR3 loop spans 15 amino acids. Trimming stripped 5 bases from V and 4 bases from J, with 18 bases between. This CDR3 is CASSPDLTRGYEQYF. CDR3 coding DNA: TGTGCCAGCAGCCCCGACCTTACCCGCGGGTACGAGCAGTACTTC.

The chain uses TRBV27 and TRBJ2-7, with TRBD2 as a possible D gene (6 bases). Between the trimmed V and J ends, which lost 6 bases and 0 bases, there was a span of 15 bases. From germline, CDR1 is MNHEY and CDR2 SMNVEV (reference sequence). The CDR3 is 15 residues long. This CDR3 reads CASSRGPGSSYEQYF. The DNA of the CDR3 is TGTGCCAGCAGCCGCGGACCCGGGAGCTCCTACGAGCAGTACTTC.